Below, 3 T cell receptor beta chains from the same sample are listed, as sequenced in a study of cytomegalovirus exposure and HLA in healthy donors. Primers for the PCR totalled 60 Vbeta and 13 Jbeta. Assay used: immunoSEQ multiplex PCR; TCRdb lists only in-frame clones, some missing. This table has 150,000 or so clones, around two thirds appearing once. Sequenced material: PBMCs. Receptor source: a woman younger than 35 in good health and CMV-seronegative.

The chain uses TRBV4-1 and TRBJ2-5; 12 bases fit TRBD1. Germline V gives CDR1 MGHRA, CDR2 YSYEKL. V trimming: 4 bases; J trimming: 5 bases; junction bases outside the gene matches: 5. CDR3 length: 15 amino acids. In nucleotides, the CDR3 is TGCGCCAGCAGCCCTGGGACAGGGGGCTTGGAGACCCAGTACTTC. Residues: CASSPGTGGLETQYF.

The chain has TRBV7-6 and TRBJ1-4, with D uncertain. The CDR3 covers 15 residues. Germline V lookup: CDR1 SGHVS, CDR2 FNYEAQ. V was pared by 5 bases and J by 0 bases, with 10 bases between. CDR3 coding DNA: TGTGCCAGCAGCCTAGGTGCGGCAACTAATGAAAAACTGTTTTTT. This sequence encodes CASSLGAATNEKLFF. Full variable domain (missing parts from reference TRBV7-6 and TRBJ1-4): GAGVSQSPRYKVTKRGQDVALRCDPISGHVSLYWYRQALGQGPEFLTYFNYEAQQDKSGLPNDRFSAERPEGSISTLTIQRTEQRDSAMYRCASSLGAATNEKLFFGSGTQLSVL.

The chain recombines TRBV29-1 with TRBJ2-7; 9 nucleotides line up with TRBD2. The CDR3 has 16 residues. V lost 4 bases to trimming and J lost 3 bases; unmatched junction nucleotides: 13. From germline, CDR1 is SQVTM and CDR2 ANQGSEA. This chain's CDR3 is CSVGPRGSGGLYEQYF. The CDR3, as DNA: TGCAGCGTTGGGCCCAGGGGTAGCGGGGGCCTCTACGAGCAGTACTTC.